These T cell receptor beta chains were read from a single sample in a study of T-cell memory formation after mild COVID-19. TCRdb recomputed calls from the 5' RACE reads with MiXCR, one row per CDR3 protein. In the table there are 150,000 to 200,000 distinct CDR3 sequences, approximately 10% of which are singletons. The specimen sequenced was PBMCs or a T cell subset sorted from them (not recorded which). The receptors stem from a man aged 18 to 35 who had mild COVID-19 (a few samples of this study predate the infection). Cell type and time point are not known. Each CDR3 is given with its conserved first and last residue. Fields, in order: CDR3 DNA, CDR3 protein, J gene, clone size, D gene, V gene. The D gene is left open where the match is weak. Expanded clones are given a class, and other clones once, few, many or no size at all.

TGTGCCAGCAGTGTCAGGGCTAATGAAAAACTGTTTTTT CASSVRANEKLFF TRBJ1-4 - - TRBV25-1
TGTGCCTGTATGGGCTCTGGGGCCAACGTCCTGACTTTC CACMGSGANVLTF TRBJ2-6 few - TRBV6-2/TRBV6-3
TGTGCCAGCCTCAGGGATCTTAATGAAAAACTGTTTTTT CASLRDLNEKLFF TRBJ1-4 few - TRBV10-3
TGCGCCGTGCGTGGTGGGTACAATGAGCAGTTCTTC CAVRGGYNEQFF TRBJ2-1 - - TRBV20-1
TGCGGGGGACAGGGTTCGGGACAGGGGGAAGATACGCAGTATTTT CGGQGSGQGEDTQYF TRBJ2-3 - TRBD1 TRBV20-1
TGTGCCAGCAGCCCCCCCGGGACGGGAGGACCCGAGCAGTACTTC CASSPPGTGGPEQYF TRBJ2-7 - TRBD2 TRBV7-9
TGCAGCGCAGCGGGGGGCGGCCAGCCCCAGCATTTT CSAAGGGQPQHF TRBJ1-5 many - TRBV20-1
TGCAGTGCTAGGCGGGAGTTCCTCCGGGCCACAGATACGCAGTATTTT CSARREFLRATDTQYF TRBJ2-3 few TRBD2 TRBV20-1
TGTGCCAGCAGCTTGACAGTAACTAATGAAAAACTGTTTTTT CASSLTVTNEKLFF TRBJ1-4 - - TRBV7-2
TGCGCCAGCAGCATCCGGGGCATTCAGTACTTC CASSIRGIQYF TRBJ2-4 many - TRBV5-1
TGCAGTGCCTCTAACCCCACCGGGGAGCTGTTTTTT CSASNPTGELFF TRBJ2-2 many - TRBV20-1
TGCGCCAGCAGCTTGAGTCTAGCGGGGGGAGCCTACGAGCAGTACTTC CASSLSLAGGAYEQYF TRBJ2-7 few TRBD2 TRBV5-1
TGTGCCAGCAGTGAGGACAGGAGTGGAAACACCATATATTTT CASSEDRSGNTIYF TRBJ1-3 few TRBD1 TRBV2
TGTGCCAGCAGCGTAGGAGGATCCGGAACTTCACCCCTCCACTTT CASSVGGSGTSPLHF TRBJ1-6 few - TRBV9
TGTGCCAGCAGCTTAGCGGGGACAGTTGGGGGGACCCAGTACTTC CASSLAGTVGGTQYF TRBJ2-5 many TRBD1 TRBV7-6
TGTGCCAGCAGCGTAGGGGCCGTGGAGACCCAGTACTTC CASSVGAVETQYF TRBJ2-5 many - TRBV9
TGTGCCAGCAGCCGAACTGGTGGGGCCACTGAAGCTTTCTTT CASSRTGGATEAFF TRBJ1-1 few - TRBV6-6
TGCGCCAGCAGGTCGACCACCGGGACCCGTGGACAGCCCCAGCATTTT CASRSTTGTRGQPQHF TRBJ1-5 - - TRBV4-1
TGTGCCAGCAGTAATACAGGGGGTGTACGGGAGCAGTACTTC CASSNTGGVREQYF TRBJ2-7 - TRBD1 TRBV6-5
TGCAGTGCCCCGACAGGTTTCAATGAAAAACTGTTTTTT CSAPTGFNEKLFF TRBJ1-4 - - TRBV20-1
TGTGCCAGCAGCTTACTCATCGGGTATAACACCGGGGAGCTGTTTTTT CASSLLIGYNTGELFF TRBJ2-2 - - TRBV11-2
TGTGCCAGCAGCTTAGCCGCGGGGAGCTCCTACGAGCAGTACTTC CASSLAAGSSYEQYF TRBJ2-7 - - TRBV11-2